The 17 T cell receptor beta chains given below trace back to one sample, sequenced in a study of T-cell memory formation after mild COVID-19. TCRdb called the 5' RACE reads again in MiXCR, with one record for every CDR3 protein. Counted here are roughly 130,000 distinct CDR3 sequences, approximately 15% occurring once; the ten biggest clones make up around 4.8%. The sample consisted of PBMCs or a T cell subset sorted from them (not recorded which). The receptors stem from a man in his late teens or twenties who had mild COVID-19 (a few samples of this study predate the infection). Cell type and time point are not known.

This clonotype occurred a few times. This rearrangement joins TRBV27 to TRBJ2-3; 7 bases map to TRBD1. Germline lookup yields CDR1 MNHEY and CDR2 SMNVEV (reference sequence). V was pared by 5 bases and J by 2 bases, with 4 bases of the junction left unmatched. CDR3 length equals 14 residues. CDR3 coding DNA: TGTGCCAGCAGTCCCGACAGGGCCACAGATACGCAGTATTTT. Its translation: CASSPDRATDTQYF.

There are many counts of this clonotype. The genes are TRBV6-2 or TRBV6-3 and TRBJ1-2; D gene unclear. The ends were cut back, 6 bases at V and 4 bases at J, with 6 bases in the middle. Germline values: CDR1 MNHEY, CDR2 SVGEGT. This CDR3 comprises 11 residues. CDR3 in DNA: TGTGCCAGCAGGACCGGCTATGGCTACACCTTC. This sequence encodes CASRTGYGYTF.

V gene TRBV5-1 combines with J gene TRBJ1-2; D may be TRBD1 (5 bases). The V gene lost 5 bases and the J gene lost 1 base, with 6 bases spanning the gap. The germline V gene has CDR1 SGHRS and CDR2 YFSETQ. There are 12 residues in the CDR3. Here the CDR3 reads CASRQDNYGYTF. CDR3 bases: TGCGCCAGCAGACAGGATAACTATGGCTACACCTTC.

The rearrangement joins TRBV12-3 or TRBV12-4 to TRBJ1-5; D unresolved. This CDR3 has 13 amino acids. Trimming pared 3 bases from V and 5 bases from J, leaving 8 bases between. CDR3 bases: TGTGCCAGCAGTTTGGCCCCCTATCAGCCCCAGCATTTT. It yields the protein CASSLAPYQPQHF.

This clonotype occurred a few times. The rearrangement uses TRBV6-5 and TRBJ1-6, with 10 bases lining up with TRBD1. The germline V gene has CDR1 MNHEY and CDR2 SVGAGI. The CDR3 runs 16 residues. J was trimmed by 8 bases and V by 7 bases; bases with no gene match: 11. This CDR3 is CASKRPGDRGDSPLHF. CDR3 sequence (DNA): TGTGCCAGCAAAAGACCCGGGGACAGGGGCGATTCACCCCTCCACTTT.

There are a few counts of this clonotype. As DNA, the CDR3 is TGTGCCTGGGGGACCGGGGCCACTGAAGCTTTCTTT. Translated: CAWGTGATEAFF. The rearrangement joins TRBV30 to TRBJ1-1, with a weak D call TRBD1 (5 bases). From germline, CDR1 is GTSNPN and CDR2 SVGIG (reference sequence). V lost 5 bases and J lost 4, with 11 bases in between. The CDR3 is 12 residues long.

This clonotype came up a few times. V gene TRBV5-6 combines with J gene TRBJ2-7; 7 bases match TRBD1. Germline V gives CDR1 SGHDT, CDR2 YYEEEE. Trimming removed 3 bases from V and 0 bases from J; junction bases left unmatched: 6. This CDR3 comprises 15 residues. Here the CDR3 DNA reads TGTGCCAGCAGCTACGCGGACAGGAGCTCCTACGAGCAGTACGTC. Protein: CASSYADRSSYEQYV.

The chain links TRBV3-1 to TRBJ2-7; D may be TRBD1 (6 bases). This CDR3 region has 15 residues. Germline V CDR1 and CDR2: LGHDT, YNNKEL (reference sequence). Trimming cost V 1 base and J 0 bases, with 10 bases left between them. Here the CDR3 reads CASSQAGVSSYEQYF. The CDR3 DNA reads as TGTGCCAGCAGCCAAGCAGGGGTCTCCTCCTACGAGCAGTACTTC.

The gene calls are TRBV28 and TRBJ2-7; no definite D call. Germline V gene lookup returns CDR1 MDHEN and CDR2 SYDVKM. The CDR3 extends over 12 amino acids. V shed 7 bases and J shed 3 bases, with 10 bases lying between them. The CDR3 here is CASTEKGYEQYV. CDR3 DNA: TGTGCCAGCACAGAAAAGGGCTACGAGCAGTACGTC.

This clonotype has at least ten counts. The chain is built from TRBV6-5 and TRBJ2-1, with no clear D. With 0 bases removed from V and 10 bases from J, the gap between germline ends came to 7 bases. CDR1 MNHEY and CDR2 SVGAGI come from the germline V gene. This CDR3 is 12 amino acids long. This chain's CDR3 is CASSYSSEEQFF. The CDR3 nucleotides are TGTGCCAGCAGTTACTCTTCGGAAGAGCAGTTCTTC.

J is TRBJ2-7 and V is TRBV7-2; TRBD1 aligns across 7 bases. Germline-derived CDR1 and CDR2 are SGHTA and FQGNSA. The ends lost 5 bases at V and 5 bases at J; junction bases unmatched: 9. CDR3 length equals 14 residues. DNA of the CDR3: TGTGCCAGCAGCCCGTACAGGGGCCTCGACGAGCAGTACTTC. Translated: CASSPYRGLDEQYF.

The chain joins TRBV10-3 to TRBJ2-7, with D possibly TRBD2 on 5 matching bases. V was trimmed by 7 bases and J by 3 bases, leaving 7 bases between them. Germline CDR1 is ENHRY and CDR2 is SYGVKD. This CDR3 region has 11 residues. The CDR3 bases are TGTGCCATCACCGAGGGCTACGAGCAGTACTTC. Translated: CAITEGYEQYF.

V is TRBV20-1 and J is TRBJ2-4; possibly TRBD2 for D (6 bases). Trimming took 6 bases from V and 4 from J, leaving 13 bases between them. The CDR3 is 13 residues long. Per germline, CDR1 DFQATT and CDR2 SNEGSKA (reference sequence). The CDR3 reads CSAVLGRKNIQYF. The CDR3, as DNA: TGCAGTGCGGTCCTGGGGAGGAAAAACATTCAGTACTTC.

This clonotype was observed a handful of times. The DNA of the CDR3 is TGCAGTGCTAGAGGGACGGCTGCTAACTATGGCTACACCTTC. This encodes CSARGTAANYGYTF. The V gene is TRBV20-1, the J gene TRBJ1-2; D is undetermined. V lost 1 base and J lost 0, with 9 bases in between. The CDR3 extends over 14 amino acids. Germline CDR1 and CDR2: DFQATT and SNEGSKA (reference sequence).

In this sample, this clonotype turned up a few times. This sequence joins TRBV10-3 and TRBJ2-1; possible D gene TRBD2, 5 bases. Trimming shortened V by 2 bases and J by 3 bases, and 11 bases separated the two germline ends. Germline V gene lookup returns CDR1 ENHRY and CDR2 SYGVKD. The CDR3 contains 15 residues. CDR3 loop: CAISEGGQSYNEQFF. In DNA form, the CDR3 reads TGTGCCATCAGTGAGGGAGGTCAGAGCTACAATGAGCAGTTCTTC.

This clonotype was seen once. The chain employs TRBV6-5 and TRBJ1-2; no clear D. The length of the CDR3 is 14 residues. CDR1 and CDR2 from the germline V gene are MNHEY and SVGAGI. The V gene lost 2 bases and the J gene lost 2 bases, with 9 bases spanning the gap. CDR3 loop: CASSYDGLNYGYTF. In nucleotides, the CDR3 is TGTGCCAGCAGTTACGACGGATTGAACTATGGCTACACCTTC.

The chain couples TRBV15 to TRBJ2-5, with 7 bases fitting TRBD1. The CDR3 is 13 residues long. Per the germline V gene, CDR1 is LNHNV and CDR2 is YYDKDF (reference sequence). After removal of 2 bases from V and 3 bases from J, the junction contained 0 bases not matched to a gene. For the CDR3, the DNA is TGTGCCACCAGCAGAACAGGGGAAGAGACCCAGTACTTC. The encoded protein is CATSRTGEETQYF.